This record looks at one T cell receptor (beta chain) sequence and its context. Its antigen is unknown. The data stem from a study of CXCR3-negative and CXCR3-positive naive CD8 T cells. Study-wide background: Collectively, the libraries yielded about 135 million TRB reads in total, at about 1.5 +/- 0.3 million per library. Whole-study results and caveats: Researchers report that CXCR3-positive naive cells carry more hydrophobic TRB CDR3s than CXCR3-negative naive cells. Naive cells used TRBV-TRBJ genes in much the same way whether CXCR3-negative or CXCR3-positive; memory cells did not. Memory CD8+ cells showed much lower diversity, while both naive subsets displayed comparably high diversity.

The CDR3 covers 14 residues. Germline CDR1 is MDHEN and CDR2 is SYDVKM. Triplicate sorts of 300,000 cells per CD8+ subset. Libraries of TRB cDNA were made by 5' RACE and carried UMIs. TCRdb re-called the 5' RACE reads, yielding one record per CDR3 amino acid sequence without DNA. In all, the sample yields approximately 100,000 distinct CDR3 sequences. The gene calls are TRBV28 and TRBJ2-5; lacking DNA, the TRBD2 call made by TCRdb goes unchecked. What was sequenced was naive CXCR3+ CD8+ T cells from blood. Subset specified: CD45RO-CCR7+CD27+CD95- naive CD8+ T cells expressing CXCR3 (TNR3+). This TCR derives from a human donor in good health. Some clones in this sample may be carry-over from other donors' samples. The CDR3: CASSFASNQETQYF.